Presented here are 15 T cell receptor beta chains from one specimen sequenced in a study of T cells after yellow fever vaccination. MiXCR, applied by TCRdb to the 5' RACE reads, yields one record per CDR3 protein. This table holds 610,000 or so distinct CDR3 sequences, 9% to 15% found once. The material sequenced was PBMCs, taken on the day of the yellow fever booster vaccination. Receptors originate from a man younger than 40 who received the YFV17D yellow fever vaccine.

The rearrangement joins TRBV9 to TRBJ2-7; 7 bases line up with TRBD2. The germline CDR1 and CDR2 sequences are SGDLS and YYNGEE. The CDR3 is 15 residues long. The ends lost 3 bases at V and 3 bases at J; junction bases unmatched: 9. CDR3 residues: CASSAAAAGHYEQYF. CDR3 DNA: TGTGCCAGCAGCGCGGCAGCAGCGGGGCACTACGAGCAGTACTTC.

This clonotype was recorded a few times. V is TRBV25-1 and J is TRBJ2-2; the D gene is possibly TRBD2 (6 bases). Germline CDR1 MGHDK, CDR2 SYGVNS. V lost 6 bases and J 6 bases, leaving 11 bases between the germline ends. CDR3 length: 13 residues. The CDR3 reads CASRGPGAGELFF. CDR3 nucleotides: TGTGCCAGCAGGGGGCCGGGGGCCGGGGAGCTGTTTTTT.

V is TRBV28 and J is TRBJ2-5; the match to TRBD2 covers 10 bases. The CDR3 extends over 15 amino acids. The V gene's germline CDR1 is MDHEN and CDR2 SYDVKM. V lost 3 bases, J lost 5 bases, and 6 bases stayed unmatched. The CDR3 DNA reads as TGTGCCAGCAGTTTGCCAGGACTAGCGGAGGAGACCCAGTACTTC. Translating it yields CASSLPGLAEETQYF. Full variable domain (remainder filled in from reference TRBV28 and TRBJ2-5): DVKVTQSSRYLVKRTGEKVFLECVQDMDHENMFWYRQDPGLGLRLIYFSYDVKMKEKGDIPEGYSVSREKKERFSLILESASTNQTSMYLCASSLPGLAEETQYFGPGTRLLVL.

This clonotype showed up just a few times. This chain uses TRBV6-2 or TRBV6-3 with TRBJ1-2; no firm D call. The germline V gene has CDR1 MNHEY and CDR2 SVGEGT. The CDR3 loop spans 13 amino acids. Trimming pared 2 bases from V and 7 bases from J, leaving 11 bases between. For the CDR3, the DNA is TGTGCCAGCAGTTACCGACCCCTGAGTGGCTACACCTTC. Residues: CASSYRPLSGYTF.

This chain's CDR3 is CASSTGTGVRETQYF. The DNA of the CDR3 is TGTGCCAGCAGCACCGGGACAGGGGTGAGGGAGACCCAGTACTTC. The chain recombines TRBV7-2 with TRBJ2-5; 10 positions match TRBD1. Germline lookup yields CDR1 SGHTA and CDR2 FQGNSA. J lost 5 bases, V lost 5 bases, and 8 bases had no gene match. The CDR3 is 15 amino acids.

CDR3 sequence (DNA): TGTGCCAGCAGCAGGGGACAGGCGCGGACTGAAGCTTTCTTT. The encoded protein is CASSRGQARTEAFF. The chain has TRBV12-3 or TRBV12-4 and TRBJ1-1, with 8 bases matching TRBD1. With 6 bases clipped from V and 5 bases from J, the junction kept 8 bases outside the gene matches. This CDR3 region has 14 residues.

The rearrangement uses TRBV4-1 and TRBJ1-5; the D is unclear. V was trimmed by 0 bases and J by 9 bases, leaving 9 bases between them. CDR3 size: 13 residues. Germline CDR1 and CDR2: MGHRA and YSYEKL. Here the CDR3 reads CASSQDEGLPQHF. In DNA form, the CDR3 reads TGCGCCAGCAGCCAAGATGAGGGTTTGCCCCAGCATTTT.

J is TRBJ1-1 and V is TRBV7-2; D is perhaps TRBD1 (5 bases). Germline CDR1 SGHTA, CDR2 FQGNSA. This CDR3 has 13 residues. The V end lost 10 bases, the J end lost 6 bases, and 18 bases lay between the germline ends. CDR3 DNA: TGTGCCACCGGGGGGGGGACGGGGGCTGAAGCTTTCTTT. This codes for CATGGGTGAEAFF.

This clonotype came up a few times. The J gene is TRBJ2-7, the V gene TRBV6-5, with D perhaps matching TRBD2 (6 bases). Trimming cost V 2 bases and J 1 base, with 9 bases left between them. Germline V CDR1 and CDR2: MNHEY, SVGAGI. CDR3 length: 14 residues. CDR3 region: CASSYGGMSYEQYF. The CDR3 DNA reads as TGTGCCAGCAGTTACGGCGGGATGTCCTACGAGCAGTACTTC.

This clonotype was seen many times. V gene TRBV7-2 combines with J gene TRBJ2-6, with D unresolved. The germline V gene has CDR1 SGHTA and CDR2 FQGNSA. V was pared by 3 bases and J by 0 bases, with 9 bases between. The CDR3 runs to 16 residues. The CDR3: CASSFPRTSGANVLTF. CDR3 coding DNA: TGTGCCAGCAGCTTTCCAAGAACCTCTGGGGCCAACGTCCTGACTTTC. The complete variable domain, with remaining parts taken from reference TRBV7-2 and TRBJ2-6, reads GAGVSQSPSNKVTEKGKDVELRCDPISGHTALYWYRQSLGQGLEFLIYFQGNSAPDKSGLPSDRFSAERTGGSVSTLTIQRTQQEDSAVYLCASSFPRTSGANVLTFGAGSRLTVL.

A few counts support this clonotype. The V gene is TRBV29-1, the J gene TRBJ1-1, with no clear D. CDR3 length: 13 residues. Germline V gene data show CDR1 as SQVTM and CDR2 as ANQGSEA. Trimming took 5 bases from V and 0 from J, leaving 10 bases between them. The DNA of the CDR3 is TGCAGCGTTCGTAGGGAAATGAACACTGAAGCTTTCTTT. This gives the protein CSVRREMNTEAFF.

This clonotype was seen more than once but under ten times. The rearrangement links TRBV5-1 to TRBJ2-3, with D perhaps TRBD1 (5 bases). This CDR3 has 15 residues. Deletions cut 0 bases from V and 2 bases from J, with 10 bases between. Germline V gene sequence: CDR1 SGHRS, CDR2 YFSETQ. CDR3 amino acids: CASSLAGSPTDTQYF. As DNA, the CDR3 is TGCGCCAGCAGCTTGGCAGGGTCCCCCACAGATACGCAGTATTTT.

The table lists this clonotype with a few counts. J is TRBJ1-1 and V is TRBV14; D is uncertain. The V gene's germline CDR1 is SGHDN and CDR2 FVKESK. CDR3 length: 13 amino acids. V was trimmed by 6 bases and J by 0 bases, leaving 8 bases between them. CDR3 DNA: TGTGCCAGCAGAAAGGCCCTGAACACTGAAGCTTTCTTT. It specifies CASRKALNTEAFF.

This clonotype appeared many times. The gene calls are TRBV7-9 and TRBJ2-6, with a weak D call TRBD2 (5 bases). Germline assignment: CDR1 SEHNR and CDR2 FQNEAQ (reference sequence). The CDR3 runs to 17 residues. Trimming removed 5 bases from V and 0 bases from J, with 14 bases in between. CDR3 region: CASSPDLGFSGANVLTF. The DNA of the CDR3 is TGTGCCAGCAGCCCGGACTTAGGATTCTCTGGGGCCAACGTCCTGACTTTC.

This clonotype was seen a few times. The chain joins TRBV6-2 or TRBV6-3 to TRBJ2-7; D is uncertain. The germline gives CDR1 MNHEY, CDR2 SVGEGT. The length of the CDR3 is 12 residues. Trimming took 6 bases from V and 3 from J, leaving 9 bases between them. The CDR3 loop reads CASSERVYEQYF. The CDR3 DNA reads TGTGCCAGCAGCGAAAGGGTCTACGAGCAGTACTTC.